This T cell receptor beta chain was found in a study of T cells after yellow fever vaccination. Ten or more counts support this clonotype. Each CDR3 protein is one row after TCRdb ran MiXCR on the 5' RACE reads. The top ten clones hold under 4% of a sample with approximately 300,000 distinct CDR3 sequences, roughly 10% of them seen once. Germline trimming cut 5 bases from V and 7 bases from J; bases unmatched to any gene: 13. The CDR3 length is 14 residues. CDR1 and CDR2 from the germline V gene are DFQATT and SNEGSKA (reference sequence). The sequence was obtained from a man aged 18-30 years who received the YFV17D yellow fever vaccine. The chain has TRBV20-1 and TRBJ2-7; 8 nucleotides match TRBD1. Sequencing used CD4+ T cells sorted from PBMCs, obtained 45 days after the yellow fever booster vaccination. In nucleotides, the CDR3 is TGCAGTGCTGCCCCGGCCCAGGGGGCATGGGAGCAGTACTTC. Translating it yields CSAAPAQGAWEQYF.